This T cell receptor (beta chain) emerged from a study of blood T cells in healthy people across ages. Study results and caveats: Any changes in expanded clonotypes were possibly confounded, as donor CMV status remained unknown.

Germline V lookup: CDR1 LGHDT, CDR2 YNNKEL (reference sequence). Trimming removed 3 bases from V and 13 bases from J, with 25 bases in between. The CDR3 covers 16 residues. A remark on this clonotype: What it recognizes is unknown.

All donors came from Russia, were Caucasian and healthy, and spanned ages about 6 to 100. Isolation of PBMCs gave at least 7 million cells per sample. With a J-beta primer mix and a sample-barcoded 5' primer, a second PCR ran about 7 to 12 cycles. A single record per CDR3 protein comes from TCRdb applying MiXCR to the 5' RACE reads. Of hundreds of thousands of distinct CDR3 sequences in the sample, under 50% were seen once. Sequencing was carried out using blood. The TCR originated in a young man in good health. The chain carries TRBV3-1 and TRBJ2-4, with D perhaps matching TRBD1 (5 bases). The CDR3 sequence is CASSQARGGSYNEQYF. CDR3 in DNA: TGTGCCAGCAGCCAGGCAAGGGGCGGTTCCTACAATGAGCAGTACTTC. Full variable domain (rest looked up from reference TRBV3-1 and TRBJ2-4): DTAVSQTPKYLVTQMGNDKSIKCEQNLGHDTMYWYKQDSKKFLKIMFSYNNKELIINETVPNRFSPKSPDKAHLNLHINSLELGDSAVYFCASSQARGGSYNEQYFGAGTRLSVL.